Listed below are T cell receptor beta chains from one sample, sequenced in a study of regulatory T cells in long-lasting Graves disease. Each CDR3 protein gets one entry after TCRdb re-called the multiplex PCR reads with MiXCR. The table shows around 500,000 distinct CDR3 sequences, with 13% occurring only once. This same sample was also part of a study on T cells in Graves' hyperthyroidism and ophthalmopathy.

Source: peripheral blood mononuclear cells (PBMCs), taken at new diagnosis, from a patient treated with antithyroid drugs. Receptors originate from a man younger than 45 with Graves disease. Both conserved end residues are part of each CDR3. Each record gives: V gene, D gene, J gene, clone size, CDR3 DNA, CDR3 protein. A D gene is named only where the DNA matches it firmly. Expanded clones get a size class; other rows say once, few or many, or leave the size out.

TRBV10-3	.	TRBJ1-4	few	TGTGCCATCAGTGCGGCTAATGAAAAACTGTTTTTT	CAISAANEKLFF
TRBV7-9	.	TRBJ2-3	many	TGTGCCAGCAGCTTAGCCCCGGCTAGCGACTCTAGCACAGATACGCAGTATTTT	CASSLAPASDSSTDTQYF
TRBV12-3/TRBV12-4	TRBD1	TRBJ2-7	many	TGTGCCAGCAGTTTAGAGACAGGGCCCTACGAGCAGTACTTC	CASSLETGPYEQYF
TRBV7-2	.	TRBJ2-3	many	TGTGCCAGCAGCCCCCCCGGACGAGCTGATACGCAGTATTTT	CASSPPGRADTQYF
TRBV9	.	TRBJ2-1	few	TGTGCCAGCAGCGTAGCACAAGCGGTTCTAGGTAGTGAGCAGTTCTTC	CASSVAQAVLGSEQFF
TRBV12-3/TRBV12-4	.	TRBJ2-6	.	TGTGCCAGCAGTCCCCGAGGGGGGTTTGGGGCCAACGTCCTGACTTTC	CASSPRGGFGANVLTF
TRBV28	TRBD1	TRBJ1-2	few	TGTGCCAGCACGGCCCCTGGAGTATGGGACAGGGGGTCCTATGGCTACACCTTC	CASTAPGVWDRGSYGYTF
TRBV5-1	.	TRBJ2-7	.	TGCGCCAGCAGGCTTGAAATCGCACAGTCAAACGGGCAGTACTTC	CASRLEIAQSNGQYF
TRBV7-9	.	TRBJ2-3	many	TGTGCCAGCAGCAACCAAGCAGATACGCAGTATTTT	CASSNQADTQYF
TRBV20-1	.	TRBJ1-1	many	TGCAGTGCTAGAATGGGGGGCCGGGAAGCTTTCTTT	CSARMGGREAFF
TRBV20-1	.	TRBJ2-7	many	TGCAGTGCTAGGCTTGGCGGCCGCTACGAGCAGTACTTC	CSARLGGRYEQYF
TRBV4-1	.	TRBJ1-4	few	TGCGCCAGCAGCCAAGGTCAGCAGGGGATCTCTAATGAAAAACTGTTTTTT	CASSQGQQGISNEKLFF
TRBV12-3/TRBV12-4	TRBD1	TRBJ2-2	.	TGTGCCACCACGGACAGGGAGTTAGGCGGGGAGCTGTTTTTT	CATTDRELGGELFF
TRBV7-2	TRBD2	TRBJ2-7	many	TGTGCCAGCAGTTTTAAGGGTCCCGGAGCGGGAGTACTGTACTTC	CASSFKGPGAGVLYF
TRBV5-1	TRBD2	TRBJ2-3	few	TGCACCAGCAGCACCCTGCTAGCGGGCCCCGGAGATACGCAGTATTTT	CTSSTLLAGPGDTQYF
TRBV18	.	TRBJ1-1	few	TGTGCCAGCTCACTGGAAAGGGTTGGTGAAGCTTTCTTT	CASSLERVGEAFF
TRBV11-2	.	TRBJ2-4	few	TGTGCCAGCAGTGGGGGTCGTGGGATAGTCAAAAACATTCAGTACTTC	CASSGGRGIVKNIQYF
TRBV2	TRBD2	TRBJ2-2	.	TGTGTCACCGAGCCGGGACTAGCGCTTAGCCGGGAGCTGTTTTTT	CVTEPGLALSRELFF
TRBV9	.	TRBJ1-1	few	TGTGCCAGCAGGGGACTAGGGGAAGAGGAGATGAACACTGAAGCTTTCTTT	CASRGLGEEEMNTEAFF
TRBV20-1	TRBD1	TRBJ2-3	.	TGCAGTGCAAGGGACAGTAGCACAGATACGCAGTATTTT	CSARDSSTDTQYF
TRBV5-1	TRBD1	TRBJ1-2	many	TGCGCCAGCAGGTCTACAGGGGTTGATGGCTACACCTTC	CASRSTGVDGYTF
TRBV30	TRBD2	TRBJ2-2	many	TGTGCCTGGAGTGTTAAGCGGGGAGCGAACACCGGGGAGCTGTTTTTT	CAWSVKRGANTGELFF
TRBV29-1	TRBD1	TRBJ2-1	many	TGCAGCGTTGTTGACTCCGGGACAGGGGATGAGCAGTTCTTC	CSVVDSGTGDEQFF
TRBV5-1	.	TRBJ2-1	many	TGCGCCAGCAGCTGGAGTGCCAACTCCTACAATGAGCAGTTCTTC	CASSWSANSYNEQFF
TRBV6-1	.	TRBJ2-3	many	TGTGCCAGCAGGAAACTAAGCACAGATACGCAGTATTTT	CASRKLSTDTQYF